What follows are 3 T cell receptor beta chains derived from one specimen sequenced in a study of cytomegalovirus exposure and HLA in healthy donors. Only in-frame clones appear in the TCRdb table, and some are missing; sequencing was by immunoSEQ multiplex PCR. Of fewer than 400,000 clones listed, roughly 90% are singletons. Sequencing was performed on PBMCs. These TCRs come from a woman aged 18-30 years in good health and CMV-seronegative.

The chain uses TRBV7-2 and TRBJ2-5, with D possibly being TRBD2 (7 bases). Germline CDR1 is SGHTA and CDR2 is FQGNSA. The CDR3 is 15 amino acids. With 1 base removed from V and 4 bases from J, the gap between germline ends came to 13 bases. CDR3 sequence reads: CASSLGQGRGETQYF. CDR3 coding DNA: TGTGCCAGCAGCTTAGGTCAGGGGAGGGGAGAGACCCAGTACTTC.

This chain uses TRBV2 with TRBJ2-7, with 7 bases matching TRBD2. J lost 3 bases, V lost 10 bases, and 9 bases had no gene match. The V gene's germline CDR1 is SNHLY and CDR2 FYNNEI. CDR3 length: 13 amino acids. CDR3 sequence: CATHGGGNYEQYF. Here the CDR3 DNA reads TGTGCCACCCATGGGGGGGGGAACTACGAGCAGTACTTC.

This chain uses TRBV9 with TRBJ1-2; 7 bases are shared with TRBD1. Germline values: CDR1 SGDLS, CDR2 YYNGEE. The trim removed 0 bases at V and 8 bases at J, leaving 4 bases unmatched. The CDR3 totals 13 residues. CDR3 sequence (DNA): TGTGCCAGCAGCGTAGAGGGGGCAGGGGGCTACACCTTC. Translating gives CASSVEGAGGYTF. Full variable domain (rest looked up from reference TRBV9 and TRBJ1-2): DSGVTQTPKHLITATGQRVTLRCSPRSGDLSVYWYQQSLDQGLQFLIQYYNGEERAKGNILERFSAQQFPDLHSELNLSSLELGDSALYFCASSVEGAGGYTFGSGTRLTVV.